The source of this T cell receptor beta chain is a study of shared clonotypes between healthy human individuals (dated by TCRdb to 2018 to 2021). For the wider study: A couple of women and three men aged 18 to 49 years were included in the cohort. Per donor, three plates each were used for CD4 naive and CD4 memory, two for CD8 naive, and one for CD8 memory. Blood TCR repertoires of five healthy adults were deeply sequenced to estimate repertoire size and the extent of clonotype sharing between individuals. To increase sequencing depth and limit assay-specific biases, different laboratories used diverse techniques to prepare libraries and sequence TCR repertoires. Between about 0.8 and 9 billion PBMCs per donor were obtained by leukapheresis. The paper's findings and limits, for the study overall: Sampling was restricted to blood, and TCR repertoires in tissues likely differ from the TCR repertoires found in blood. Based on pairwise subsampling, the degree of clonotype sharing among donors was expected to be affected by sequencing depth. Naive subsets generally had larger estimated clonotype richness than memory subsets did. Clonotypes shared by all four sorted-subset donors showed higher generation probabilities than non-shared clonotypes. Even with the large sequencing depth, rarefaction of the sorted-subset datasets indicated that sequencing was incomplete. The genetic and exposure-history diversity represented was limited by the small number of donors. Across a few donors, roughly 5.1% of naive CD4, approximately 4% of naive CD8, 2% to 2.5% of memory CD4, and around 0.4% of memory CD8 clonotypes were shared.

Remarks on this clone: Its antigen is unknown. No much larger clonotype is one base removed from it; base qualities were not supplied.

Healthy HIV-negative adults with no recently reported acute infections or vaccinations were included as donors. Only Caucasian adults living in Nashville, Tennessee, USA were represented among the donors. Magnetic negative selection was used to enrich CD4+ T cells, after which naive cells were positively selected on CD45RA and the negative fraction became the memory subset. After blood collection by leukapheresis, PBMCs were isolated using Ficoll-Histopaque density gradient centrifugation and then cryopreserved in the vapor phase of liquid nitrogen. Analytical flow cytometry was used to check the purity and quantity of each magnetically sorted T cell population. From each sorted fraction, genomic DNA was isolated and quantified by UV absorbance on a Nanodrop 2000c. CDR1 LNHDA and CDR2 SQIVND were looked up in the germline V gene (reference sequence). From the cysteine through the phenylalanine, the CDR3 covers 13 amino acids. The only DNA kept is the CDR3, 39 bases in frame from the first base. V and J are truncated by 0 bases and 11 bases respectively, leaving an intervening sequence of 11 bases.

Using the deep immunoSEQ assay, multiplex PCR amplified TCR CDR3 regions from genomic DNA. Genomic DNA extracted from each cell subset was distributed evenly over all wells of several immunoSEQ 96-well plates, and each plate served as one replicate. Each replicate PCR for sorted subsets received about 180 ng genomic DNA, equal to roughly 30,000 T cell genomes. Purified libraries were quantified with a Qubit 3.0 fluorometer, sized on a Bioanalyzer 2100, and re-quantified with the KAPA Library Quantification kit. Each immunoSEQ 96-well plate was sequenced on its own single-read 150-cycle Illumina NextSeq 550 flow cell. Processing in the source paper ran as follows. Because the immunoSEQ output included only junctional sequences and no quality scores, the filtering could not be the same as the filtering used for full-length reads. Sequences were annotated with PyIR, a Python wrapper for IgBLAST v1.9, and V/J genes and CDR3 were assigned using IMGT germline references. Reads with weak V/J assignments (E-value above 1e-6), missing CDR3, stop codons, out-of-frame junctions, or ambiguous translated residues were removed. V3J clonotypes were defined by identical inferred V gene, J gene, and CDR3 amino acid sequence. To compute the percentage overlap between repertoires, the number of shared unique clonotypes was divided by the size of the smaller repertoire. Three approaches were used to assess repertoire richness: RTK rarefaction, the Chao1 estimator, and Recon v2.1 estimates of unobserved clonotypes. Generation probabilities were computed with OLGA for all TCRbeta clonotypes obtained by the gDNA method from a few donors. TCRdb mirrors the immuneACCESS table, restricted to in-frame sequences. Some clones are absent from its copies; in checked studies, under half trace to an unresolved V gene, and the reason for the others is unknown. The DNA gave D and trimming, while V, J and clone size come from that table. The sample data list about 2 million clones, and 95% of these were observed just once. More than 0.1% of the sample goes to the ten largest clones.

The specimen was naive CD4+ T cells sorted from blood. The cell subset or site tag for this specimen amounts to: CD45RA+ positively selected. This receptor chain uses TRBV19 and TRBJ2-1; the D gene is unclear. The TCR comes from a man younger than 35 in good health. CDR3 protein: CASSIDLARQQFF. The DNA is TGTGCCAGTAGTATAGATCTGGCTAGACAGCAGTTCTTC.